This is a list of T cell receptor beta chains from one sample in a study of lymphopenia after photon versus proton radiotherapy. Using immunoSEQ multiplex PCR, the repertoire was profiled, and TCRdb retains in-frame clones only, with some absent. The sample contains roughly 150,000 clones, approximately 91% of which appear only once. The source material was peripheral blood, sampled from a patient treated with photon-based radiotherapy. The receptors originated from a middle-aged man with gastric cancer. The CDR3 runs from the conserved cysteine through the conserved F or W. The order of the fields is V gene, J gene, clone size, D gene, CDR3 protein, CDR3 DNA. The D gene is left open where the match is weak. Some rows have no size entry. The others give once, few or many, or a class for an expanded clone.

V: TRBV20-1; J: TRBJ1-2; size: .; D: .; CDR3: CSASTAGGRTF; DNA: TGCAGTGCTAGTACCGCGGGCGGCCGCACCTTC
V: TRBV28; J: TRBJ2-3; size: .; D: TRBD2; CDR3: CASSKTSGRQNTQYF; DNA: TGTGCCAGCAGTAAGACTAGCGGGAGGCAAAATACGCAGTATTTT
V: TRBV7-3; J: TRBJ2-1; size: .; D: TRBD1; CDR3: CASSLTGSGNEQFF; DNA: TGTGCCAGCAGCCTGACAGGGTCCGGGAATGAGCAGTTCTTC
V: TRBV4-3; J: TRBJ2-5; size: .; D: .; CDR3: CASSQGPVETQYF; DNA: TGCGCCAGCAGCCAAGGCCCAGTGGAGACCCAGTACTTC
V: TRBV6-1; J: TRBJ2-7; size: .; D: TRBD1; CDR3: CASSEGGTGAYEQYF; DNA: TGTGCCAGCAGTGAAGGTGGGACAGGGGCTTACGAGCAGTACTTC
V: TRBV7-2; J: TRBJ2-7; size: .; D: TRBD2; CDR3: CASSAQRDVYEQYF; DNA: TGTGCCAGCAGCGCTCAGCGGGATGTTTACGAGCAGTACTTC
V: TRBV5-5; J: TRBJ1-2; size: .; D: .; CDR3: CASSLASVGFYGYTF; DNA: TGTGCCAGCAGCTTGGCCTCGGTCGGATTCTATGGCTACACCTTC
V: TRBV28; J: TRBJ2-2; size: .; D: .; CDR3: CASSLFPAENTGELFF; DNA: TGTGCCAGCAGTTTATTCCCAGCCGAGAACACCGGGGAGCTGTTTTTT
V: TRBV7-7; J: TRBJ2-1; size: .; D: .; CDR3: CASSLGRNHNEQFF; DNA: TGTGCCAGCAGCCTCGGGCGCAACCACAATGAGCAGTTCTTC
V: TRBV6-1; J: TRBJ2-2; size: .; D: .; CDR3: CASRTGTGNTGELFF; DNA: TGTGCCAGCAGGACCGGGACGGGAAACACCGGGGAGCTGTTTTTT
V: TRBV19; J: TRBJ2-1; size: .; D: TRBD2; CDR3: CASLGAGLYNEQFF; DNA: TGTGCCAGCCTGGGAGCGGGACTTTACAATGAGCAGTTCTTC
V: TRBV14; J: TRBJ2-5; size: .; D: TRBD2; CDR3: CASSQGTSGRARETQYF; DNA: TGTGCCAGCAGCCAAGGAACTAGCGGGAGGGCCCGGGAGACCCAGTACTTC
V: TRBV5-1; J: TRBJ2-2; size: .; D: .; CDR3: CASSLIGVNTGELFF; DNA: TGCGCCAGCAGCTTGATCGGCGTTAACACCGGGGAGCTGTTTTTT
V: TRBV28; J: TRBJ1-2; size: .; D: .; CDR3: CASSSPPANYGYTF; DNA: TGTGCCAGCAGTTCTCCTCCGGCCAACTATGGCTACACCTTC
V: TRBV18; J: TRBJ2-5; size: once; D: .; CDR3: CASSPRTNQETQYF; DNA: TGTGCCAGCTCACCCCGGACAAACCAAGAGACCCAGTACTTC
V: TRBV9; J: TRBJ1-2; size: .; D: .; CDR3: CASSSTGYYGYTF; DNA: TGTGCCAGCAGCTCGACAGGTTATTATGGCTACACCTTC
V: TRBV2; J: TRBJ2-1; size: once; D: TRBD2; CDR3: CASSTSGSYNEQFF; DNA: TGTGCCAGCAGCACTAGCGGGAGTTACAATGAGCAGTTCTTC
V: TRBV15; J: TRBJ2-7; size: .; D: .; CDR3: CATSRGRTYEQYF; DNA: TGTGCCACCAGCAGGGGACGGACCTACGAGCAGTACTTC
V: TRBV5-4; J: TRBJ2-3; size: once; D: .; CDR3: CASSLTRGTDTQYF; DNA: TGTGCCAGCAGCTTGACGAGGGGTACAGATACGCAGTATTTT
V: TRBV28; J: TRBJ2-4; size: .; D: .; CDR3: CASSSTGLWGNIQYF; DNA: TGTGCCAGCAGCTCTACGGGACTCTGGGGAAACATTCAGTACTTC
V: TRBV5-1; J: TRBJ2-7; size: once; D: .; CDR3: CASSFSQGPYEQYF; DNA: TGCGCCAGCAGCTTCTCACAGGGTCCCTACGAGCAGTACTTC
V: TRBV5-6; J: TRBJ2-7; size: .; D: .; CDR3: CASSFAGTDAYEQYF; DNA: TGTGCCAGCAGCTTCGCCGGGACGGATGCCTACGAGCAGTACTTC
V: TRBV28; J: TRBJ2-4; size: once; D: .; CDR3: CASRGGAKNIQYF; DNA: TGTGCCAGCAGGGGAGGTGCCAAAAACATTCAGTACTTC
V: TRBV7-2; J: TRBJ2-7; size: .; D: TRBD2; CDR3: CASSLGGSHSYEQYF; DNA: TGTGCCAGCAGCTTAGGCGGGAGCCACTCCTACGAGCAGTACTTC
V: TRBV27; J: TRBJ2-7; size: .; D: TRBD2; CDR3: CASSFSGRSSEQYF; DNA: TGTGCCAGCAGCTTTAGCGGGAGGTCCAGCGAGCAGTACTTC
V: TRBV5-1; J: TRBJ2-3; size: .; D: .; CDR3: CASRTVPTDTQYF; DNA: TGCGCCAGCAGGACGGTCCCCACAGATACGCAGTATTTT
V: TRBV18; J: TRBJ2-2; size: .; D: .; CDR3: CASSPQRGTGELFF; DNA: TGTGCCAGCTCACCACAAAGGGGCACCGGGGAGCTGTTTTTT
V: TRBV7-9; J: TRBJ1-1; size: .; D: .; CDR3: CASSLMNTEAFF; DNA: TGTGCCAGCAGCTTAATGAACACTGAAGCTTTCTTT
V: TRBV30; J: TRBJ1-4; size: .; D: TRBD1; CDR3: CAWSDTGQAKLFF; DNA: TGTGCCTGGAGCGACACCGGACAGGCGAAACTGTTTTTT
V: TRBV7-2; J: TRBJ1-1; size: .; D: .; CDR3: CASSLMGGGSTEAFF; DNA: TGTGCCAGCAGCTTAATGGGAGGGGGAAGTACTGAAGCTTTCTTT
V: TRBV7-2; J: TRBJ2-7; size: .; D: .; CDR3: CASSLATQSYEQYF; DNA: TGTGCCAGCAGCTTAGCGACTCAAAGCTACGAGCAGTACTTC
V: TRBV4-1; J: TRBJ2-2; size: .; D: TRBD1; CDR3: CASSQPGTGFTGELFF; DNA: TGCGCCAGCAGCCAGCCCGGGACAGGGTTTACCGGGGAGCTGTTTTTT
V: TRBV7-9; J: TRBJ2-7; size: .; D: TRBD2; CDR3: CASSSRLAGGGYEQYF; DNA: TGTGCCAGCAGCTCCCGACTAGCGGGAGGGGGCTACGAGCAGTACTTC
V: TRBV2; J: TRBJ2-5; size: .; D: TRBD2; CDR3: CASRMGLAGAQETQYF; DNA: TGTGCCAGCAGGATGGGACTAGCGGGGGCCCAAGAGACCCAGTACTTC
V: TRBV9; J: TRBJ2-3; size: .; D: .; CDR3: CASSVGSDTQYF; DNA: TGTGCCAGCAGCGTAGGGTCAGATACGCAGTATTTT
V: TRBV7-8; J: TRBJ2-7; size: .; D: .; CDR3: CASSLGPTGRTYEQYF; DNA: TGTGCCAGCAGCTTAGGACCTACAGGGAGGACCTACGAGCAGTACTTC
V: TRBV27; J: TRBJ2-7; size: .; D: TRBD1; CDR3: CASSSGTGLYEQYF; DNA: TGTGCCAGCAGCTCCGGGACAGGGCTGTACGAGCAGTACTTC
V: TRBV10-1; J: TRBJ1-1; size: .; D: TRBD1; CDR3: CASSHSRGQNTEAFF; DNA: TGCGCCAGCAGTCATTCGAGGGGGCAAAACACTGAAGCTTTCTTT
V: TRBV19; J: TRBJ1-4; size: .; D: .; CDR3: CASREGRLSATNEKLFF; DNA: TGTGCCAGTAGGGAAGGCCGCCTCTCTGCAACTAATGAAAAACTGTTTTTT
V: TRBV27; J: TRBJ2-1; size: .; D: TRBD1; CDR3: CASSLEGDRGPYNEQFF; DNA: TGTGCCAGCAGTTTAGAGGGGGACAGGGGGCCCTACAATGAGCAGTTCTTC
V: TRBV19; J: TRBJ2-6; size: .; D: .; CDR3: CASSTGVSSGANVLTF; DNA: TGTGCCAGTAGTACAGGGGTTAGCTCTGGGGCCAACGTCCTGACTTTC
V: TRBV6-5; J: TRBJ2-7; size: .; D: .; CDR3: CASSLRAGYEQYF; DNA: TGTGCCAGCAGCCTTCGGGCTGGCTACGAGCAGTACTTC
V: TRBV7-3; J: TRBJ2-2; size: .; D: TRBD2; CDR3: CASSPRDSGSGELFF; DNA: TGTGCCAGCAGCCCCCGGGATAGCGGGAGCGGGGAGCTGTTTTTT
V: TRBV7-9; J: TRBJ1-4; size: .; D: .; CDR3: CASSLTSNEKLFF; DNA: TGTGCCAGCAGCTTAACCTCGAATGAAAAACTGTTTTTT